These 3 T cell receptor beta chains share one sample of origin, sequenced in a study of early T cells in non-severe SARS-CoV-2 infection. TCRdb re-called the 5' RACE reads through MiXCR, storing one row per CDR3 protein. Counted here are 55,000 to 70,000 distinct CDR3 sequences, 5.5% to 6.5% occurring once; the ten biggest clones make up approximately 6.3%. The specimen sequenced was whole blood. All receptors come from an adult who was a healthcare worker with PCR-confirmed SARS-CoV-2 infection or an uninfected control (not recorded which).

This clonotype was observed a few times. In nucleotides, the CDR3 is TGTGCCAGCAGCCGGGACCCAGGGAACGAGCAGTACTTC. It is translated as CASSRDPGNEQYF. The V call is TRBV5-4, the J call TRBJ2-7; possibly TRBD1 or TRBD2 for D (5 bases each). The CDR3 length is 13 residues. Per the germline V gene, CDR1 is SGHNT and CDR2 is YYREEE (reference sequence). V was trimmed by 4 bases and J by 5 bases, leaving 13 bases between them.

This clonotype was detected many times. The chain employs TRBV7-2 and TRBJ1-3; 9 bases line up with TRBD1. From germline, CDR1 is SGHTA and CDR2 FQGNSA. V lost 5 bases, J lost 0 bases, and 8 bases stayed unmatched. CDR3 length equals 17 residues. The CDR3 protein is CASSPPGQGSSGNTIYF. CDR3 bases: TGTGCCAGCAGCCCGCCGGGACAGGGAAGCTCTGGAAACACCATATATTTT. Complete variable domain (other parts from reference TRBV7-2 and TRBJ1-3): GAGVSQSPSNKVTEKGKDVELRCDPISGHTALYWYRQSLGQGLEFLIYFQGNSAPDKSGLPSDRFSAERTGGSVSTLTIQRTQQEDSAVYLCASSPPGQGSSGNTIYFGEGSWLTVV.

This clonotype came up many times. This chain links TRBV27 with TRBJ1-2; D possibly corresponds to TRBD1 (6 bases). V lost 5 bases and J 4 bases, leaving 20 bases between the germline ends. CDR1 is MNHEY, CDR2 SMNVEV, per germline (reference sequence). The CDR3 loop spans 16 amino acids. CDR3 DNA: TGTGCCAGCAGTCTCTGGCAGGGGATGGGGCTCTATGGCTACACCTTC. Its protein is CASSLWQGMGLYGYTF.